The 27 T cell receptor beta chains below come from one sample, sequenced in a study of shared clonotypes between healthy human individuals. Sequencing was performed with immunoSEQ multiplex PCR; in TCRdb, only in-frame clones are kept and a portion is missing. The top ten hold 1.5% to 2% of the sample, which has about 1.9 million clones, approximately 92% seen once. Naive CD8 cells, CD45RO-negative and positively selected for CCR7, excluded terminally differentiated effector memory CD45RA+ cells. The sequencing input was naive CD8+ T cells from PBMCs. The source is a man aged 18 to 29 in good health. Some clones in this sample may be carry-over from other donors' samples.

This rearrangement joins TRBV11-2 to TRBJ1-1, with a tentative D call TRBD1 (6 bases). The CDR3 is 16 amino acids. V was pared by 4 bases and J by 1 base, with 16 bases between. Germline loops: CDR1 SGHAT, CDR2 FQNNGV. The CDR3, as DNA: TGTGCCAGCAGCTCACCTTTACAGGGACCGAACACTGAAGCTTTCTTT. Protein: CASSSPLQGPNTEAFF.

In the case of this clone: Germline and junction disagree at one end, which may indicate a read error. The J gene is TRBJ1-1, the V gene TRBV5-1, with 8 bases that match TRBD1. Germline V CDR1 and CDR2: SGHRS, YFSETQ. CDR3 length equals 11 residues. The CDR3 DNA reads TGTGCCAGCAGCTTGACAGGGGTAGCTTTCTTT. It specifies CASSLTGVAFF. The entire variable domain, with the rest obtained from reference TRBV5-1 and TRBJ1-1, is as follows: KAGVTQTPRYLIKTRGQQVTLSCSPISGHRSVSWYQQTPGQGLQFLFEYFSETQRNKGNFPGRFSGRQFSNSRSEMNVSTLELGDSALYLCASSLTGVAFFGQGTRLTVV.

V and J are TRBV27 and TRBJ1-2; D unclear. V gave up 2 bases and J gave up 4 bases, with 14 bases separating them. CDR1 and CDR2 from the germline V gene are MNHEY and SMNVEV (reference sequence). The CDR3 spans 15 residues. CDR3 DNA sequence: TGTGCCAGCAGTTTACTCCCCGCTGTGGGCTATGGCTACACCTTC. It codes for CASSLLPAVGYGYTF.

The CDR3 here is CASSEVLAETELRETQYF. The CDR3 DNA sequence: TGCGCCAGCAGTGAGGTGCTAGCGGAGACTGAACTAAGAGAGACCCAGTACTTC. V and J are TRBV10-2 and TRBJ2-5; 7 nucleotides match TRBD2. The CDR3 runs 18 residues. Losses at the gene ends were 2 bases for V and 4 bases for J; bases not matched to a gene: 16. Germline CDR1 reads WSHSY; CDR2 reads SAAADI.

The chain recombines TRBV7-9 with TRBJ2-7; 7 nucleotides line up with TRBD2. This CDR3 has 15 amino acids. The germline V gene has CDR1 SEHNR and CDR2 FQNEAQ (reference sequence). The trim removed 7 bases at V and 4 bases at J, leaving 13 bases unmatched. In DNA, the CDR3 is TGTGCCAGCACGAAGTTGGAGTACGGGAGGTACGAGCAGTACTTC. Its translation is CASTKLEYGRYEQYF.

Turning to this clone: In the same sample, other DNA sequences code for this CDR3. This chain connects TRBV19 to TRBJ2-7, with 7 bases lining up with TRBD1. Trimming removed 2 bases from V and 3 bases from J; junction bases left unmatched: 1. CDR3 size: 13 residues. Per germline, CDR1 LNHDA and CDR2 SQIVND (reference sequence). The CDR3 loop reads CASSIRQGYEQYF. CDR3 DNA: TGTGCCAGTAGTATACGACAGGGCTACGAGCAGTACTTC. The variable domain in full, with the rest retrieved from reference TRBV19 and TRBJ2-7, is DGGITQSPKYLFRKEGQNVTLSCEQNLNHDAMYWYRQDPGQGLRLIYYSQIVNDFQKGDIAEGYSVSREKKESFPLTVTSAQKNPTAFYLCASSIRQGYEQYFGPGTRLTVT.

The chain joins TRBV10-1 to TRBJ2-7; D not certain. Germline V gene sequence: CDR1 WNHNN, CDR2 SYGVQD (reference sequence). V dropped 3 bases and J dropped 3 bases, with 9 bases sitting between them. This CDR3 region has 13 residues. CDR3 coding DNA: TGCGCCAGCAGTGAATCACAAGACTACGAGCAGTACTTC. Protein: CASSESQDYEQYF.

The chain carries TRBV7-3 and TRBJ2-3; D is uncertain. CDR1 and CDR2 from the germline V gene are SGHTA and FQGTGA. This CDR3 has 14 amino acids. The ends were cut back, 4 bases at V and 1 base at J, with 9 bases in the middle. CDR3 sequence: CASSWSGGTDTQYF. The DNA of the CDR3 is TGTGCCAGCAGCTGGTCCGGCGGCACAGATACGCAGTATTTT.

CDR3 nucleotide sequence: TGTGCCAGTAACGGGGGTACCGGTCACAATGAGCAGTTCTTC. It translates to CASNGGTGHNEQFF. V is TRBV19 and J is TRBJ2-1; maybe TRBD2 (6 bases). Germline CDR1 is LNHDA and CDR2 is SQIVND (reference sequence). The CDR3 runs 14 residues. V gave up 7 bases and J gave up 5 bases, with 15 bases separating them. Together with reference TRBV19 and TRBJ2-1, the CDR3 gives the full variable domain: DGGITQSPKYLFRKEGQNVTLSCEQNLNHDAMYWYRQDPGQGLRLIYYSQIVNDFQKGDIAEGYSVSREKKESFPLTVTSAQKNPTAFYLCASNGGTGHNEQFFGPGTRLTVL.

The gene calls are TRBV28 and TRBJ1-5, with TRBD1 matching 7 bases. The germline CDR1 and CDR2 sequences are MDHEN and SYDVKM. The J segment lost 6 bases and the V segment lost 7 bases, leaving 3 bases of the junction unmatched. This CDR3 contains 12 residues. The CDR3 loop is CASKDRSQPQHF. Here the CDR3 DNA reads TGTGCCAGCAAGGACAGGAGTCAGCCCCAGCATTTT.

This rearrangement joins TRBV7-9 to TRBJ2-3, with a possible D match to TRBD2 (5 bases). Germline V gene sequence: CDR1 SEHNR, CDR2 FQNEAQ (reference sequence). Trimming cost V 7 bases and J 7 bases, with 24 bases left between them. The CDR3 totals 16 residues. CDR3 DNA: TGTGCCAGCACCCTAGGTGAGGGCGCAAATACACATACGCAGTATTTT. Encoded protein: CASTLGEGANTHTQYF.

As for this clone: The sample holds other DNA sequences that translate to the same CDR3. As DNA, the CDR3 is TGTGCCAGCAGTCCGTGGGGAAGCCGGGAGACCCAGTACTTC. This translates into CASSPWGSRETQYF. The chain employs TRBV27 and TRBJ2-5; D is uncertain. Per germline, CDR1 MNHEY and CDR2 SMNVEV (reference sequence). V lost 5 bases and J 5 bases, leaving 15 bases between the germline ends. The CDR3 has 14 amino acids.

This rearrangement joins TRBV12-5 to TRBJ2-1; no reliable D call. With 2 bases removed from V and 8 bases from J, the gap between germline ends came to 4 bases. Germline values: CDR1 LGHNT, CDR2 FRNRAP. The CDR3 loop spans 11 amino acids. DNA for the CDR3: TGTGCTAGTGGTTTGATCCATGAGCAGTTCTTC. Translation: CASGLIHEQFF.

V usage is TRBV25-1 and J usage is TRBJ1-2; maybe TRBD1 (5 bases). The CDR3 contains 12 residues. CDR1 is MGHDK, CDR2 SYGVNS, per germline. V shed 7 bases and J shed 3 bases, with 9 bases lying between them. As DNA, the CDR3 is TGTGCCAGCATGACAGCCCACTATGGCTACACCTTC. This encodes CASMTAHYGYTF.

The CDR3 nucleotides are TGTGCCAGTTCTCTAAGACCGGGACTCCGCGACGAGCAGTACTTC. Its protein is CASSLRPGLRDEQYF. The V gene is TRBV19, the J gene TRBJ2-7; possible D gene TRBD2, 6 bases. Trimming left V 8 bases short and J 5 bases short, with 22 bases between. CDR3 length equals 15 residues. CDR1 and CDR2 from the germline V gene are LNHDA and SQIVND (reference sequence).

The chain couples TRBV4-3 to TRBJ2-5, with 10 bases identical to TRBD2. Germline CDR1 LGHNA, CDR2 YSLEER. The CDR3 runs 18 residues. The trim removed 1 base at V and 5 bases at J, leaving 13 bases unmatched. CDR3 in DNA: TGCGCCAGCAGCCAAGGTGCCAGCGGGAGGGCCCTTGGGGAGACCCAGTACTTC. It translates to CASSQGASGRALGETQYF.

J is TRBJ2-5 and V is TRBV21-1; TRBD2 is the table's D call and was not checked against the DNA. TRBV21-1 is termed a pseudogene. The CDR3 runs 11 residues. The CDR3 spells CASSGEETQYF. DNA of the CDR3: TGTGCCAGCAGCGGAGAAGAGACCCAGTACTTC.

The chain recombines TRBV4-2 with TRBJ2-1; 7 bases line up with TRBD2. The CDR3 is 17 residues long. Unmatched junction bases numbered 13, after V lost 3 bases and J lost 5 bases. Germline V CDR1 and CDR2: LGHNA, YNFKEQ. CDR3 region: CASSHLGGGLGHNEQFF. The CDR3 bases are TGTGCCAGCAGCCACCTGGGGGGGGGTTTAGGTCACAATGAGCAGTTCTTC.

The CDR3 nucleotides are TGTGCCAGCAGTGAGTCCCAGAACACCGGGGAGCTGTTTTTT. Translation gives CASSESQNTGELFF. V usage is TRBV25-1 and J usage is TRBJ2-2; D gene ambiguous. The CDR3 totals 14 residues. The ends were cut back, 3 bases at V and 1 base at J, with 6 bases in the middle. The germline gives CDR1 MGHDK, CDR2 SYGVNS. Full variable domain (missing parts from reference TRBV25-1 and TRBJ2-2): EADIYQTPRYLVIGTGKKITLECSQTMGHDKMYWYQQDPGMELHLIHYSYGVNSTEKGDLSSESTVSRIRTEHFPLTLESARPSHTSQYLCASSESQNTGELFFGEGSRLTVL.

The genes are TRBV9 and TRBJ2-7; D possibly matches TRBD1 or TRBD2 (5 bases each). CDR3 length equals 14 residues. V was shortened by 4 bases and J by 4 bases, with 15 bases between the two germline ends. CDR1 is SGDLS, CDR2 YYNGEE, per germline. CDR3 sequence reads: CASSSRDVSYEQYF. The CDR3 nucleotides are TGTGCCAGCAGCTCCCGGGACGTTTCTTACGAGCAGTACTTC.

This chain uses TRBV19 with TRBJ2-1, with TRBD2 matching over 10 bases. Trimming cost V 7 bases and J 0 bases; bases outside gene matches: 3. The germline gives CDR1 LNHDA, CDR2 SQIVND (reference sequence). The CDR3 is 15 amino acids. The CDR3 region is CASIWTSGSYNEQFF. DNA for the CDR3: TGTGCCAGTATTTGGACTAGCGGCTCCTACAATGAGCAGTTCTTC.

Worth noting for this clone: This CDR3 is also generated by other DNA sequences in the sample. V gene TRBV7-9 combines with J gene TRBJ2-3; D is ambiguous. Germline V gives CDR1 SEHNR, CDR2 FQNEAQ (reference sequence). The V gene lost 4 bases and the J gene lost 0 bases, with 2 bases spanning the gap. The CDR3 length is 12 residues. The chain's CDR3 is CASSWSTDTQYF. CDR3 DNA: TGTGCCAGCAGCTGGAGCACAGATACGCAGTATTTT.

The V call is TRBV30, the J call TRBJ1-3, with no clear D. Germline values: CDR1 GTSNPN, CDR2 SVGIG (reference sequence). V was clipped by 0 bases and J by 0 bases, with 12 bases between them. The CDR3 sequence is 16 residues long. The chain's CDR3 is CAWSVDGEGSGNTIYF. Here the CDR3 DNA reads TGTGCCTGGAGTGTAGATGGGGAGGGCTCTGGAAACACCATATATTTT.

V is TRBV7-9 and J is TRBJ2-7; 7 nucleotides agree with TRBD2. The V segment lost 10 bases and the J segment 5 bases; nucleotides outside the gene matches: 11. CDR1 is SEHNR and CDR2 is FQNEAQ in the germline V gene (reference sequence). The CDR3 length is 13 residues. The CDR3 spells CAIRGGSGNEQYF. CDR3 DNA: TGTGCCATTCGGGGCGGGAGTGGGAACGAGCAGTACTTC. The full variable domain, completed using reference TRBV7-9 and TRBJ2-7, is DTGVSQNPRHKITKRGQNVTFRCDPISEHNRLYWYRQTLGQGPEFLTYFQNEAQLEKSRLLSDRFSAERPKGSFSTLEIQRTEQGDSAMYLCAIRGGSGNEQYFGPGTRLTVT.

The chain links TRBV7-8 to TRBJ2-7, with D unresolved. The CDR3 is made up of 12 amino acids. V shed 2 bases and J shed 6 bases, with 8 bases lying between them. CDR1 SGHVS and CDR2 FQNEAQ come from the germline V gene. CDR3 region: CASSLSLREQYF. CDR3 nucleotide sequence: TGTGCCAGCAGCTTAAGTCTCCGCGAGCAGTACTTC.

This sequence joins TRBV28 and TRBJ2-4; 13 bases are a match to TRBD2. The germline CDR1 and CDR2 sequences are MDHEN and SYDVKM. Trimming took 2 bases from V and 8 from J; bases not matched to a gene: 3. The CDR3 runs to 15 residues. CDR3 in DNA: TGTGCCAGCAGTTTACGAACTAGCGGGAGGGACATTCAGTACTTC. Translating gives CASSLRTSGRDIQYF.

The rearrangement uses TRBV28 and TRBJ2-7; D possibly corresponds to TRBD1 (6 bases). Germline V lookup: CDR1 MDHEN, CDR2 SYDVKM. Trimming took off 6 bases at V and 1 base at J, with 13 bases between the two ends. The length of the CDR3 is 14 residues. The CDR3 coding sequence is TGTGCCAGCAGAGAAACAGGGATTTCCTACGAGCAGTACTTC. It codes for CASRETGISYEQYF.